The next 6 T cell receptor beta chains were all read from a single sample in a study of T-cell reconstitution after alpha-beta-depleted transplantation in children. Unique molecular identifiers tagged the TCRbeta library. One entry per CDR3 protein, called by TCRdb with MiXCR from the PCR reads. The table has roughly 120,000 distinct CDR3 sequences, 10% seen once. Sequenced material: PBMCs from the stem cell graft donor, taken from the stem cell graft. These receptors originate from a human donor who donated a stem cell graft to a child with acute lymphoblastic leukemia.

Remarks on this clonotype: A read error may be the cause here, since a much bigger clone is one base away. This sequence joins TRBV7-6 and TRBJ1-4; D is unclear. The CDR3 sequence is 16 residues long. Trimming pared 2 bases from V and 6 bases from J, leaving 16 bases between. Germline values: CDR1 SGHVS, CDR2 FNYEAQ. The CDR3 DNA sequence: TGTGCCAGCAGCTTAATTGACGGTGCTCGGGATGAAAAACTGTTTTTT. It codes for CASSLIDGARDEKLFF.

This clonotype occurred many times. The DNA is left out, because the CDR3 cannot be placed on it with certainty; the CDR3 is given as TCRdb lists it. This sequence joins TRBV20-1 and TRBJ2-7. The CDR3 spans 11 residues, counting both ends. Germline-derived CDR1 and CDR2 are DFQATT and SNEGSKA (reference sequence). CDR3 amino acids: CSATTSSTSPF.

This clonotype was found many times. The chain is built from TRBV4-2 and TRBJ2-4, with D maybe TRBD2 (5 bases). Germline CDR1 is LGHNA and CDR2 is YNFKEQ. The V end was cut by 5 bases, the J end by 0 bases, with 14 bases between. CDR3 size: 16 residues. CDR3 bases: TGTGCCAGCAGCACCTGGACTGGCTTAGCCAAAAACATTCAGTACTTC. As protein: CASSTWTGLAKNIQYF.

This clonotype was observed at least ten times. The V gene is TRBV20-1, the J gene TRBJ1-1, with D possibly TRBD1 on 6 matching bases. The V end lost 7 bases, the J end lost 1 base, and 13 bases lay between the germline ends. The germline V gene encodes CDR1 DFQATT and CDR2 SNEGSKA (reference sequence). CDR3 length: 13 residues. The CDR3 coding sequence is TGCAGTGTTCCGACAGGTTCGAACACTGAAGCTTTCTTT. It encodes CSVPTGSNTEAFF.

Many counts were recorded for this clonotype. The genes are TRBV7-8 and TRBJ2-2; D gene unclear. The CDR3 runs to 13 residues. CDR1 SGHVS and CDR2 FQNEAQ come from the germline V gene. The V and J ends lost 5 bases and 2 bases respectively, with 6 bases between them. Here the CDR3 DNA reads TGTGCCAGCAGCCCTACAAACACCGGGGAGCTGTTTTTT. Translating gives CASSPTNTGELFF.

This clonotype came up many times. The chain uses TRBV28 and TRBJ2-7; no reliable D call. Deletions cut 5 bases from V and 2 bases from J, with 13 bases between. This CDR3 region has 14 residues. Germline CDR1 MDHEN, CDR2 SYDVKM. The CDR3 DNA reads TGTGCCAGCAGTCCCCCGTGGTTCCCCTACGAGCAGTACTTC. Translation: CASSPPWFPYEQYF.